The sequence of this T cell receptor (beta chain) was determined in a study of molecular identifiers for immune sequencing clone quantification. Overall study: Replicate experiments took RNA from about 20,000 or 100,000 naive CD8 cells, divided it five ways and sequenced four. Study-wide findings and caveats: Clones above 20 RNA copies contained over 98% of effector molecules but under 1% of naive ones. Jurkat TCR RNA from one cell was spiked into fewer than 1.2 million naive cells, and it was reportedly detectable there.

In TCRdb, the PCR reads were re-called with MiXCR into one record per CDR3 protein. Of over 600,000 distinct CDR3 sequences in the sample, 15% to 20% are singletons; the top ten hold approximately 0.9%. Comment on this clonotype: Its antigen is as yet unknown. A much larger clone is a single base away; this may be a read error.

Libraries of naive CD8 cells were prepared from 20,000 to 1,000,000 sorted cells using 10%, 30% or 50% RNA. This CDR3 region has 14 residues. Germline CDR1 reads MGHRA; CDR2 reads YSYEKL. The V and J genes are TRBV4-1 and TRBJ2-7; 7 nucleotides agree with TRBD1. Material for sequencing was naive CD8+ T cells from blood, with Jurkat cell RNA spiked in. Subset described: FACS-sorted CD8+CD4-CCR7+CD45RA+ naive T cells. This sequence originates from a human donor in good health. Some libraries in this study had Jurkat cell RNA spiked in. CDR3 DNA sequence: TGCGCCAGCAGCCAAAAGAGGGGGCTGTACGGGCAGTACTTC. As protein: CASSQKRGLYGQYF.